The subject of this entry is one T cell receptor beta chain. V was clipped by 11 bases and J by 8 bases; unmatched bases: 9. CDR1 SNHLY and CDR2 FYNNEI come from the germline V gene. This CDR3 is built from 13 residues. Using immunoSEQ multiplex PCR, the repertoire was profiled, and TCRdb retains in-frame clones only, with some absent. The sample has roughly 70,000 clones; around 84% are singletons. The sample originates from a study of blood T cell repertoires in COVID-19. The chain is built from TRBV2 and TRBJ1-4; 9 bases are a match to TRBD1. This sequence originates from a man over 45 with active COVID-19. What was sequenced was peripheral blood. The CDR3 DNA reads as TGTGCCGGTAACAGGGGGCTAGGAGAAAAACTGTTTTTT. Protein product: CAGNRGLGEKLFF.